This T cell receptor (beta chain) is from a study of blood T cell repertoires in COVID-19 (dated by TCRdb to 2020 to 2022). In terms of the full investigation: Collaborator samples came from the United States, Italy and Spain and covered acute and convalescent phases of COVID-19. The material from the prospective study consisted of cDNA or gDNA derived from T cells, B-cell-depleted T cells, or PBMCs. The dataset comprised deeply sampled blood TCRbeta repertoires from subjects exposed to, actively infected with, or recovered from COVID-19. The repertoires were released in a freely available public database intended as a resource for research on the immune response to SARS-CoV-2. Samples were obtained from the ongoing ImmuneRACE study (first 160 participants) and from over 1,000 subjects provided by 6 global collaborators. Where HLA class I and class II types were available, the types were taken from metadata supplied by the sample provider, not from assay-based typing. The sample metadata nearly always contained a de-identified subject ID, COVID-19 status, age in years and sex.

Reading the germline V gene gives CDR1 SGHDT and CDR2 YYEEEE. Spanning cysteine to phenylalanine, the CDR3 consists of 14 amino acids. CDR3 DNA is the only sequence kept; it has 42 bases, read in frame from the first base. The junction shows trimming of 4 bases on V and 9 bases on J, and the gene matches do not reach 8 bases of it. About this clone: Its antigen has not been determined. Base qualities are not at hand, and no much larger clone is one base apart.

Overall results and qualifications from the work: The amount of clinical and demographic metadata varied by source and participant and was provided uncurated.

Each collaborating institution followed its own protocols to collect whole blood in K2EDTA tubes. Collaborator samples were shipped for TCRbeta analysis as frozen whole blood, isolated PBMCs, or DNA extracted from either sample type. The immunoSEQ Assay, a bias-controlled multiplex PCR, was used to amplify TCRbeta CDR3 regions from genomic DNA. The study's own analysis went as follows. The number of nucleated cells in each sample was estimated by amplification of reference gene primers within the assay. Sequence reads were collapsed and filtered to measure the absolute abundance of every unique TCRbeta CDR3 rearrangement. For each sample, productive Simpson clonality was calculated as the square root of Simpson's diversity index over productive rearrangements. Imported from immuneACCESS, the table was reduced by TCRdb to in-frame sequences with V and J called. These copies leave out some clones; in studies compared against another copy, an unresolved V gene accounts for under half, and the cause of the remainder is not known. The V and J calls and clone size were taken over from that table, and D and trimming were inferred from the DNA. The sample table lists 56,000 or so clones, approximately 87% of them with a count of one. Clones ranked in the top ten supply under 4.5% of the sample.

The sequence links TRBV5-6 to TRBJ2-1; the central 9 bases match TRBD1. The sequenced sample consisted of peripheral blood. This TCR derives from a man in his forties or fifties with acute or convalescent COVID-19. The DNA sequence reads TGTGCCAGCAGCGGGGGGACAGGGAAAGGTGAGCAGTTCTTC. Its coded protein is CASSGGTGKGEQFF.